Following are 29 T cell receptor beta chains from one sample sequenced in a study of blood T cell repertoires in COVID-19. TCRdb's copy holds only in-frame clones and misses some; the assay was immunoSEQ multiplex PCR. The sample gives over 70,000 clones, around 83% of which show up once; 6.9% is in the top ten. The material sequenced was peripheral blood. Every receptor here comes from a young man with COVID-19, enrolled during active disease.

The table lists this clone with a count of one. The J gene is TRBJ1-6, the V gene TRBV28; 9 bases agree with TRBD1. Trimming removed 6 bases from V and 8 bases from J; junction bases left unmatched: 2. CDR1 is MDHEN, CDR2 SYDVKM, per germline. This CDR3 has 13 residues. The CDR3 bases are TGTGCCAGCAGGCGGACAGGGGATTCACCCCTCCACTTT. Its protein product is CASRRTGDSPLHF.

The rearrangement joins TRBV5-5 to TRBJ1-5, with D hard to call. V was shortened by 4 bases and J by 7 bases, with 12 bases between the two germline ends. This CDR3 is built from 13 residues. CDR1 and CDR2 from the germline V gene are SGHKS and YYEKEE (reference sequence). The chain's CDR3 is CASSGLERQPQHF. CDR3 DNA: TGTGCCAGCAGCGGGCTTGAAAGGCAGCCCCAGCATTTT.

The chain is built from TRBV7-2 and TRBJ2-3; 11 positions agree with TRBD1. In germline, CDR1 is SGHTA, CDR2 FQGNSA. The length of the CDR3 is 16 residues. Trimming removed 4 bases from V and 2 bases from J; junction bases left unmatched: 5. The chain's CDR3 is CASSSGQGGLTDTQYF. For the CDR3, the DNA is TGTGCCAGCAGCTCGGGACAGGGGGGGCTCACAGATACGCAGTATTTT.

This clone was observed a few times. The gene calls are TRBV5-1 and TRBJ1-3; D is unresolved. The V gene's germline CDR1 is SGHRS and CDR2 YFSETQ. V lost 0 bases to trimming and J lost 0 bases, with 4 bases between them. The CDR3 spans 14 residues. The CDR3 DNA reads as TGCGCCAGCAGCTTGGCTGTCTCTGGAAACACCATATATTTT. It is translated as CASSLAVSGNTIYF.

The chain uses TRBV18 and TRBJ1-4; 8 nucleotides align to TRBD1. V trimming: 6 bases; J trimming: 7 bases; junction bases outside the gene matches: 7. The germline CDR1 and CDR2 sequences are KGHSH and LQKENI. This CDR3 spans 14 amino acids. The CDR3 DNA follows: TGTGCCAGCTCCCGAGGACAGGGCGGTGAAAAACTGTTTTTT. Encoded protein: CASSRGQGGEKLFF.

V and J are TRBV10-2 and TRBJ1-1, with D possibly matching TRBD1 (5 bases). Germline values: CDR1 WSHSY, CDR2 SAAADI. This CDR3 contains 14 residues. V was pared by 6 bases and J by 6 bases, with 17 bases between. The CDR3 DNA follows: TGCGCCAGCAGAAGGGGAATGGTGTCCGCTGAAGCTTTCTTT. It codes for CASRRGMVSAEAFF.

The gene calls are TRBV11-2 and TRBJ2-7, with 8 bases identical to TRBD1. The ends lost 5 bases at V and 2 bases at J; junction bases unmatched: 8. The CDR3 has 15 amino acids. The germline V gene has CDR1 SGHAT and CDR2 FQNNGV. CDR3 residues: CASSPPGQGAYEQYF. The CDR3 DNA follows: TGTGCCAGCAGCCCTCCTGGACAGGGAGCCTACGAGCAGTACTTC. Filled out from reference TRBV11-2 and TRBJ2-7, the complete variable domain reads EAGVAQSPRYKIIEKRQSVAFWCNPISGHATLYWYQQILGQGPKLLIQFQNNGVVDDSQLPKDRFSAERLKGVDSTLKIQPAKLEDSAVYLCASSPPGQGAYEQYFGPGTRLTVT.

V and J are TRBV10-3 and TRBJ1-2; D might be TRBD1 (5 bases). The germline V and J ends were trimmed by 0 bases and 2 bases, with 10 bases remaining between them. Germline assignment: CDR1 ENHRY and CDR2 SYGVKD. The CDR3 spans 15 residues. The CDR3, as DNA: TGTGCCATCAGTGAGTCGACGGGGGGGAACTATGGCTACACCTTC. Its protein product is CAISESTGGNYGYTF.

The gene calls are TRBV23-1 and TRBJ1-5; D gene ambiguous. TRBV23-1 belongs to the ORF category, with a function that is uncertain. The germline V and J ends were trimmed by 1 base and 0 bases, with 16 bases remaining between them. The CDR3 spans 18 residues. The DNA for the CDR3 is TGCGCCAGCAGTCAATACTTGTCGAGAGTAGCTAGCAATCAGCCCCAGCATTTT. Its translation is CASSQYLSRVASNQPQHF.

V usage is TRBV15 and J usage is TRBJ1-6; weak D call: TRBD1 (5 bases). V was trimmed by 0 bases and J by 9 bases, leaving 15 bases between them. Germline V gene sequence: CDR1 LNHNV, CDR2 YYDKDF (reference sequence). The CDR3 covers 16 residues. Written as DNA, the CDR3 is TGTGCCACCAGCAGAGATCGTGGCAGGGCTGGTTCACCCCTCCACTTT. It is translated as CATSRDRGRAGSPLHF.

This clone was picked up a small number of times. This chain connects TRBV4-1 to TRBJ1-2, with TRBD1 matching 8 bases. CDR3 length equals 14 residues. Losses at the gene ends were 0 bases for V and 7 bases for J; bases not matched to a gene: 4. Looked up from germline, CDR1 is MGHRA and CDR2 is YSYEKL. In nucleotides, the CDR3 is TGCGCCAGCAGCCAAGATCAGGGGGCGCTTGGCTACACCTTC. It codes for CASSQDQGALGYTF.

The sample holds a few counts of this clone. The genes are TRBV20-1 and TRBJ2-1, with D perhaps matching TRBD2 (6 bases). The germline V gene encodes CDR1 DFQATT and CDR2 SNEGSKA (reference sequence). V lost 3 bases to trimming and J lost 2 bases, with 14 bases between them. This CDR3 region has 15 residues. The CDR3 DNA reads TGCAGTGCTAGTCTTGGTAGCGGAGCCTACAATGAGCAGTTCTTC. This gives the protein CSASLGSGAYNEQFF.

This clone is a singleton in its sample. As DNA, the CDR3 is TGTGCCAGCAGCTTAGGACAGCCCTACGAGCAGTACTTC. Translating it yields CASSLGQPYEQYF. The chain is built from TRBV7-2 and TRBJ2-7, with D possibly TRBD1 on 5 matching bases. The ends were cut back, 1 base at V and 2 bases at J, with 6 bases in the middle. The germline V gene has CDR1 SGHTA and CDR2 FQGNSA. The CDR3 length is 13 residues.

The DNA for the CDR3 is TGTGCCAGCAGTAACGCAGCGCTTGGAACCTACGAGCAGTACTTC. Translation: CASSNAALGTYEQYF. V gene TRBV28 combines with J gene TRBJ2-7; D gene uncertain. The ends were cut back, 5 bases at V and 2 bases at J, with 16 bases in the middle. This CDR3 region has 15 residues. Germline V gives CDR1 MDHEN, CDR2 SYDVKM.

The V gene is TRBV6-5, the J gene TRBJ2-5, with a tentative D call TRBD2 (6 bases). The V gene lost 6 bases and the J gene lost 6 bases, with 17 bases spanning the gap. From germline, CDR1 is MNHEY and CDR2 SVGAGI. The CDR3 extends over 14 amino acids. The CDR3 coding sequence is TGTGCCAGCAGGGAGGGACCCAATGTGAAGACCCAGTACTTC. Residues: CASREGPNVKTQYF.

This chain connects TRBV3-1 (or the pseudogene TRBV3-2) to TRBJ2-7; the match to TRBD1 covers 9 bases. The germline CDR1 and CDR2 sequences are LGHDT and YNNKEL (reference sequence). V shed 5 bases, J shed 11 bases, and the junction held 13 bases outside the gene matches. This CDR3 comprises 14 residues. CDR3 sequence: CASSTRDRVTGKYF. DNA of the CDR3: TGTGCCAGCAGCACCCGGGACAGGGTTACCGGGAAGTACTTC.

The V call is TRBV6-2 or TRBV6-3, the J call TRBJ2-6; 10 nucleotides agree with TRBD1. The CDR3 covers 18 residues. Trimming at V came to 4 bases and at J to 2 bases, leaving 8 bases not matched to a gene. CDR1 is MNHEY, CDR2 SVGEGT, per germline. The CDR3 loop reads CASSWGQGLLTGANVLTF. CDR3 DNA sequence: TGTGCCAGCAGTTGGGGACAGGGGCTCCTCACTGGGGCCAACGTCCTGACTTTC.

This chain joins TRBV28 and TRBJ2-3; 7 positions agree with TRBD1. This CDR3 has 14 amino acids. Germline loops: CDR1 MDHEN, CDR2 SYDVKM. V shed 5 bases and J 7 bases; nucleotides not matched to a gene: 9. The CDR3 protein is CASSPRDSSHTQYF. The CDR3 nucleotides are TGTGCCAGCAGTCCTAGGGACAGCTCCCATACGCAGTATTTT.

The chain has TRBV6-5 and TRBJ1-1; 9 bases match TRBD1. Germline V lookup: CDR1 MNHEY, CDR2 SVGAGI. The CDR3 is 14 residues long. V dropped 5 bases and J dropped 1; count of bases not matched to a gene: 2. CDR3 DNA sequence: TGTGCCAGCAGTAAGGGACAGGGGAACACTGAAGCTTTCTTT. Residues: CASSKGQGNTEAFF.

The chain links TRBV5-6 to TRBJ1-2; D uncertain. The germline V and J ends were trimmed by 1 base and 8 bases, with 12 bases remaining between them. The CDR3 runs to 13 residues. Germline assignment: CDR1 SGHDT and CDR2 YYEEEE. The CDR3 here is CASSLLRGGGYTF. The CDR3 DNA follows: TGTGCCAGCAGCTTGCTTCGGGGTGGAGGCTACACCTTC.

The J gene is TRBJ2-3, the V gene TRBV19; TRBD2 agrees at 7 bases. This CDR3 region has 15 residues. The germline V gene encodes CDR1 LNHDA and CDR2 SQIVND (reference sequence). The J segment lost 1 base and the V segment lost 6 bases, leaving 7 bases of the junction unmatched. CDR3 sequence (DNA): TGTGCCAGTAGGTCACTAGCGCAGCGCACAGATACGCAGTATTTT. Translating gives CASRSLAQRTDTQYF.

There are a few counts of this clone. The V call is TRBV11-3, the J call TRBJ2-7, with TRBD1 matching over 7 bases. The CDR3 consists of 14 residues. V shed 4 bases, J shed 4 bases, and the junction held 7 bases outside the gene matches. Germline CDR1 is SGHNT and CDR2 is YENEEA. The CDR3 DNA is TGTGCCAGCAGCTGGAACAGGGGAAGTTACGAGCAGTACTTC. It encodes CASSWNRGSYEQYF. The entire variable domain, with the rest obtained from reference TRBV11-3 and TRBJ2-7, is as follows: EAGVVQSPRYKIIEKKQPVAFWCNPISGHNTLYWYLQNLGQGPELLIRYENEEAVDDSQLPKDRFSAERLKGVDSTLKIQPAELGDSAVYLCASSWNRGSYEQYFGPGTRLTVT.

This chain links TRBV4-2 with TRBJ2-6; D is uncertain. Germline CDR1 and CDR2: LGHNA and YNFKEQ. Trimming stripped 1 base from V and 2 bases from J, with 9 bases between. The CDR3 has 16 amino acids. In nucleotides, the CDR3 is TGTGCCAGCAGCCAAGGAGCTGAACCTGGGGCCAACGTCCTGACTTTC. Amino acids: CASSQGAEPGANVLTF.

This chain links TRBV19 with TRBJ2-1; possibly TRBD2 for D (6 bases). V was shortened by 4 bases and J by 4 bases, with 8 bases between the two germline ends. The CDR3 consists of 13 residues. The germline V gene has CDR1 LNHDA and CDR2 SQIVND (reference sequence). CDR3 in amino acids: CASSRAGYNEQFF. CDR3 DNA: TGTGCCAGTAGTAGGGCGGGATACAATGAGCAGTTCTTC.

The gene calls are TRBV28 and TRBJ2-7; 9 bases map to TRBD1. Trimming removed 4 bases from V and 4 bases from J; junction bases left unmatched: 2. Germline values: CDR1 MDHEN, CDR2 SYDVKM. CDR3 length: 13 amino acids. The CDR3 DNA is TGTGCCAGCAGTTGGGGGACAGGGTACGAGCAGTACTTC. Translating gives CASSWGTGYEQYF.

The rearrangement joins TRBV5-6 to TRBJ1-1; D may be TRBD1 (5 bases). This CDR3 comprises 14 residues. V gave up 0 bases and J gave up 4 bases, with 10 bases separating them. Per the germline V gene, CDR1 is SGHDT and CDR2 is YYEEEE. For the CDR3, the DNA is TGTGCCAGCAGCTTGGAGGGGAGGCGCACTGAAGCTTTCTTT. Encoded protein: CASSLEGRRTEAFF.

The chain carries TRBV2 and TRBJ1-5, with 7 bases matching TRBD1. Unmatched junction bases numbered 9, after V lost 5 bases and J lost 5 bases. Germline lookup yields CDR1 SNHLY and CDR2 FYNNEI. The CDR3 is made up of 15 amino acids. This CDR3 reads CASSWGRGDDQPQHF. DNA for the CDR3: TGTGCCAGCAGTTGGGGCAGGGGGGATGATCAGCCCCAGCATTTT.

Comments on this clone: Germline and junction disagree at one end, which may indicate a read error. The chain carries TRBV7-7 and TRBJ2-3; the match to TRBD2 covers 16 bases. There are 18 residues in the CDR3. CDR1 is SSHAT, CDR2 FNYEAQ, per germline (reference sequence). CDR3 nucleotides: TGTGCTAGCAGCTTCGGGACTAGCGGGAGGGAATCCACAGATACGCAGTATTTT. Its translation is CASSFGTSGRESTDTQYF.

This chain connects TRBV24-1 to TRBJ1-5; no clear D. This CDR3 has 17 amino acids. Germline CDR1 and CDR2: KGHDR and SFDVKD. Trimming pared 3 bases from V and 2 bases from J, leaving 16 bases between. DNA of the CDR3: TGTGCCACCAGTGATCCTCGGGAGGGTGGGGGCAATCAGCCCCAGCATTTT. Translated, it gives CATSDPREGGGNQPQHF.